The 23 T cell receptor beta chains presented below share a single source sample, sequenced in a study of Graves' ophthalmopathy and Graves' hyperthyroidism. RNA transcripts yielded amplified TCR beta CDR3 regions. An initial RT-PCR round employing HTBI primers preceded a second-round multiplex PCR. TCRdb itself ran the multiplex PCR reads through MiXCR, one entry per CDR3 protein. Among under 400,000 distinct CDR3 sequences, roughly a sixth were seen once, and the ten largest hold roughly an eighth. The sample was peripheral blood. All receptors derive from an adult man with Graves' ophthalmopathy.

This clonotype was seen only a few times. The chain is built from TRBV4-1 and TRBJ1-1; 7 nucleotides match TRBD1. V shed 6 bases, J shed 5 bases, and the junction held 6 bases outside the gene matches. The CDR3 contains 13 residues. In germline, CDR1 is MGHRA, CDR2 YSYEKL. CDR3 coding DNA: TGCGCCAGCAGGGAGCAGGGGGGAACTGAAGCTTTCTTT. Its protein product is CASREQGGTEAFF.

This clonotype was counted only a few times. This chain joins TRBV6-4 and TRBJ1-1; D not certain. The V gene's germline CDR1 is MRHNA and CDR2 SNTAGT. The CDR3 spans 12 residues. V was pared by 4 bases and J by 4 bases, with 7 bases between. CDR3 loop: CASSAWGTEAFF. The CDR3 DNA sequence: TGTGCCAGCAGTGCCTGGGGCACTGAAGCTTTCTTT.

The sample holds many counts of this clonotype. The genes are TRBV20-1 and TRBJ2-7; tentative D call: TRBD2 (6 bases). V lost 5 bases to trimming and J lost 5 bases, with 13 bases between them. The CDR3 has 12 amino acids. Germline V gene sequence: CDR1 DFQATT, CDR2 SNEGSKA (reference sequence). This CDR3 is CSALGTFHEQYF. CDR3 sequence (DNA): TGCAGTGCTCTAGGGACTTTCCACGAGCAGTACTTC.

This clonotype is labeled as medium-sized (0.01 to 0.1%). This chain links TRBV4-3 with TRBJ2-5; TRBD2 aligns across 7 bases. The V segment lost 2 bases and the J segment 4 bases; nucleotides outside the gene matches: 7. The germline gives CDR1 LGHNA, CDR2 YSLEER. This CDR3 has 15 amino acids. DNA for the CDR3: TGCGCCAGCAGCCAAATCCGGGGGGTAGGAGAGACCCAGTACTTC. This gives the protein CASSQIRGVGETQYF.

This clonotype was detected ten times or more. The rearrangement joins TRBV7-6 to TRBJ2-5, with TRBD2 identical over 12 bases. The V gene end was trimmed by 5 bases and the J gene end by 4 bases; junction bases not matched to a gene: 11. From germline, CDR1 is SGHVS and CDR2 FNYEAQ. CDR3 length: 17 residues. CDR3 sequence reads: CASSHPTSGGGGETQYF. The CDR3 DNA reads TGTGCCAGCAGCCACCCGACTAGCGGGGGCGGGGGAGAGACCCAGTACTTC. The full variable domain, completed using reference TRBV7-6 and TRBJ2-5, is GAGVSQSPRYKVTKRGQDVALRCDPISGHVSLYWYRQALGQGPEFLTYFNYEAQQDKSGLPNDRFSAERPEGSISTLTIQRTEQRDSAMYRCASSHPTSGGGGETQYFGPGTRLLVL.

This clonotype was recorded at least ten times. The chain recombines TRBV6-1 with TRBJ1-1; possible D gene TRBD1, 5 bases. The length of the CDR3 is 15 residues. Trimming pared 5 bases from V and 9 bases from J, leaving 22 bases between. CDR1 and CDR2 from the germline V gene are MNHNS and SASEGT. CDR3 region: CASSSSSIGAKKAFF. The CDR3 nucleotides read TGTGCCAGCAGTAGCTCTTCGATCGGGGCCAAGAAAGCTTTCTTT.

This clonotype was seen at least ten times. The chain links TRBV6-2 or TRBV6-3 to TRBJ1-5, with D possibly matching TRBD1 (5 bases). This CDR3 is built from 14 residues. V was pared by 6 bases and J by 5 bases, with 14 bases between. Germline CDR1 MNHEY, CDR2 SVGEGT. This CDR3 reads CASSRRTGDQPQHF. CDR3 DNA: TGTGCCAGCAGCAGAAGAACAGGAGATCAGCCCCAGCATTTT.

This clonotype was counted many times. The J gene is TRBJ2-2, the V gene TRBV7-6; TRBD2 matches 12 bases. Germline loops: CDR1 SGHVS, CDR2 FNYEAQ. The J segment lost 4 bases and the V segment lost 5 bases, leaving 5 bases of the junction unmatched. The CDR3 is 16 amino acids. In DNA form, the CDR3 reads TGTGCCAGCAGCCCTAGCGGGGGGGCCGGCACCGGGGAGCTGTTTTTT. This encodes CASSPSGGAGTGELFF.

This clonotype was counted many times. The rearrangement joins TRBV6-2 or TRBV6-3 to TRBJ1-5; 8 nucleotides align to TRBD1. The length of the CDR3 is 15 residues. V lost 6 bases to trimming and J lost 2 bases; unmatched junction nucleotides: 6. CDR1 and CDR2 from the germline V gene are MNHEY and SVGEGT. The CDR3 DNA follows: TGTGCCAGCAGGGAACCGGGACAGGGCAATCAGCCCCAGCATTTT. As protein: CASREPGQGNQPQHF.

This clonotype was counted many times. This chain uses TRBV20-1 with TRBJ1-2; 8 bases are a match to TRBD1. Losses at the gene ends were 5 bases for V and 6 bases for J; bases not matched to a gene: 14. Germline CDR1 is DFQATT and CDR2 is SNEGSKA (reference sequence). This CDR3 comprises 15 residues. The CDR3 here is CSARPRGRGLDGYTF. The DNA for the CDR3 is TGCAGTGCTCGACCCAGGGGCAGGGGGCTAGATGGCTACACCTTC.

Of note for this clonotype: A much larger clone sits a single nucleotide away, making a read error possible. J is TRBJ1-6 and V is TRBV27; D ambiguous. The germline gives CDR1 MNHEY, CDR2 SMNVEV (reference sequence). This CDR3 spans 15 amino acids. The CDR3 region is CASSFDVNGKSPRHF. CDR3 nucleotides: TGTGCCAGCAGTTTTGATGTAAACGGGAAGTCACCCCGCCACTTT.

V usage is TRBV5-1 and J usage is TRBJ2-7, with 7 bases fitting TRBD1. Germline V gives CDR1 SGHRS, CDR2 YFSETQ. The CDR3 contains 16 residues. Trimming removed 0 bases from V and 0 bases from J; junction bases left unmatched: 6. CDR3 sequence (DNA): TGCGCCAGCAGCTTGGCCACGACAGGGAGCTCCTACGAGCAGTACTTC. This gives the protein CASSLATTGSSYEQYF.

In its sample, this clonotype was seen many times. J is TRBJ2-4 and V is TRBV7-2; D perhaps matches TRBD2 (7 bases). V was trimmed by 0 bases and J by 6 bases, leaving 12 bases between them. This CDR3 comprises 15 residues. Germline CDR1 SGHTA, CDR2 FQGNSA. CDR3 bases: TGTGCCAGCAGCTTAGCGGGGGGGGCCTCAAACATTCAGTACTTC. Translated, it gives CASSLAGGASNIQYF.

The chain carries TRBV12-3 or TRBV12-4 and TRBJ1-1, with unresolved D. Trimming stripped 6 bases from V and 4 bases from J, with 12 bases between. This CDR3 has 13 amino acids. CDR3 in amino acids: CASSFTPGTEAFF. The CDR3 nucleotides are TGTGCCAGCAGCTTTACCCCGGGCACTGAAGCTTTCTTT.

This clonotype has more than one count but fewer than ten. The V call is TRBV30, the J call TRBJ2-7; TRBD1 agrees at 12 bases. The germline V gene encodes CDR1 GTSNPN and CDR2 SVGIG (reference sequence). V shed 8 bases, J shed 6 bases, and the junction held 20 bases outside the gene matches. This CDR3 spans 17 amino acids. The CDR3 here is CAARPGTGGFSGSEQYF. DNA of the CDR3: TGTGCCGCCCGTCCCGGGACAGGGGGCTTTAGCGGGAGCGAGCAGTACTTC.

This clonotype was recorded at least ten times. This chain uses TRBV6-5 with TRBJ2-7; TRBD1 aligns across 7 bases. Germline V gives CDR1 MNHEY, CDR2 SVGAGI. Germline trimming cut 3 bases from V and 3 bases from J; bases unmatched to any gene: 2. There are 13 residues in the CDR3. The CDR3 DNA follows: TGTGCCAGCAGTTATGGACAGGTCTACGAGCAGTACTTC. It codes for CASSYGQVYEQYF.

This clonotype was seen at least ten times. CDR3 residues: CASSRQGVYTGANVLTF. The CDR3 bases are TGTGCCAGCAGTAGACAGGGGGTTTATACTGGGGCCAACGTCCTGACTTTC. The chain recombines TRBV27 with TRBJ2-6, with 9 bases fitting TRBD1. Germline assignment: CDR1 MNHEY and CDR2 SMNVEV (reference sequence). The V gene end was trimmed by 5 bases and the J gene end by 2 bases; junction bases not matched to a gene: 7. The length of the CDR3 is 17 residues.

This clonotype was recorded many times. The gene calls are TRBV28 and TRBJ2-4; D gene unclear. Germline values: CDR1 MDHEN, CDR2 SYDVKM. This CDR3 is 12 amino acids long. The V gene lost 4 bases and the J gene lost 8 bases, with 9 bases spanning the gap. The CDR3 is CASSSRTDIQYF. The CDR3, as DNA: TGTGCCAGCAGTTCAAGGACCGACATTCAGTACTTC.

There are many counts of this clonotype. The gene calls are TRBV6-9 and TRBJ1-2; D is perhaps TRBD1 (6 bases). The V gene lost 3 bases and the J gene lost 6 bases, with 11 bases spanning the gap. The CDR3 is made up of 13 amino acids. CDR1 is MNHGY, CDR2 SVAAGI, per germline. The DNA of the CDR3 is TGTGCCAGCAGTTACCCAGGGGTTCATGGCTACACCTTC. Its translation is CASSYPGVHGYTF.

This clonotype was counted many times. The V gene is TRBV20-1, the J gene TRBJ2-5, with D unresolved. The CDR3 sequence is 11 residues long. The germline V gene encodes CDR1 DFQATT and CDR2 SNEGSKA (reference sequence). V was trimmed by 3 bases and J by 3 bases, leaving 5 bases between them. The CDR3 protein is CSASGEETQYF. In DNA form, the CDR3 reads TGCAGTGCTAGCGGAGAAGAGACCCAGTACTTC.

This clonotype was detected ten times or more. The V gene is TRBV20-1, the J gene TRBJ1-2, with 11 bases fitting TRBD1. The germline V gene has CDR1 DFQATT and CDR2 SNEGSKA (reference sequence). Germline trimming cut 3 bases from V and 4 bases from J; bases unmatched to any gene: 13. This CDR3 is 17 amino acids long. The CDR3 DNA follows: TGCAGTGCTAGTAACGGACAGGGGGCGACAGGGGCCTATGGCTACACCTTC. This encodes CSASNGQGATGAYGYTF.

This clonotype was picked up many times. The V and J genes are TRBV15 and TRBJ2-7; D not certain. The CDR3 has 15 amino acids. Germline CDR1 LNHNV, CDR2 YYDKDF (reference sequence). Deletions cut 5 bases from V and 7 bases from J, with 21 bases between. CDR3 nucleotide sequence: TGTGCCACCAGCCAGAGGAGACCATCAAGTCGGGAGCAGTACTTC. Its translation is CATSQRRPSSREQYF.

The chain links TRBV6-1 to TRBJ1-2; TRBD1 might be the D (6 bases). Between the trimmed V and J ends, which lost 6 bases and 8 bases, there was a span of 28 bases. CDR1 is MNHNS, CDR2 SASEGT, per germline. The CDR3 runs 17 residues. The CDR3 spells CASRPPGLTGGGDGYTF. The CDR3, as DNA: TGTGCCAGCAGACCCCCGGGACTGACAGGAGGAGGAGACGGCTACACCTTC.